This T cell receptor beta chain was captured in a study of T cell responses to AZD1222 COVID-19 vaccine. Study conclusions and caveats: Close to half of all spike-specific TCRs reportedly target regions of the variants that are unmutated. Just 5 to 7 AZD1222 recipients tested seropositive at baseline. Spike-specific TCR depth and breadth grew after two AZD1222 doses.

A remark on this clone: The antigen remains unidentified.

The V gene's germline CDR1 is SGHNT and CDR2 YENEEA. The CDR3 covers 17 residues. J gave up 6 bases and V 6 bases, and 17 bases lay outside the gene matches. Assay: immunoSEQ multiplex PCR; the TCRdb copy retains only in-frame clones and omits some. The repertoire holds roughly 130,000 clones, with roughly 86% as singletons. This receptor was obtained from an adult in good health. This rearrangement joins TRBV11-3 to TRBJ2-3; 8 bases fit TRBD1. The source material was peripheral blood, sampled on day 0 of AZD1222 vaccination. CDR3 region: CASSLGQDRSPHDTQYF. For the CDR3, the DNA is TGTGCCAGCAGTTTGGGACAGGACCGGTCTCCCCACGATACGCAGTATTTT.